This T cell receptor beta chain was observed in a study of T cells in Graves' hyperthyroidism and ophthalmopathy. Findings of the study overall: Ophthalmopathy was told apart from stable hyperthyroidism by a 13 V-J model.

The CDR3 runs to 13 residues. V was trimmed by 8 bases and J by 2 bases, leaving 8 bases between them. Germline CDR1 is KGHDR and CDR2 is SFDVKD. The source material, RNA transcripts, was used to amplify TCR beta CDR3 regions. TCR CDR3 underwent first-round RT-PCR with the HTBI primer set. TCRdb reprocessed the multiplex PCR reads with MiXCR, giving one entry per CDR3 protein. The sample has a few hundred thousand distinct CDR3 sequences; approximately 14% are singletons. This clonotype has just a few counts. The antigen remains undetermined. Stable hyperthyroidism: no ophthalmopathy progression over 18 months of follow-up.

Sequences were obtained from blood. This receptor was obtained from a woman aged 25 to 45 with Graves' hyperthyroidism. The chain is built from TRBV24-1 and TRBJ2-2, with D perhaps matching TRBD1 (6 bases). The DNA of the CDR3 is TGTGCCACCACACAGGGCAACACCGGGGAGCTGTTTTTT. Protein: CATTQGNTGELFF.